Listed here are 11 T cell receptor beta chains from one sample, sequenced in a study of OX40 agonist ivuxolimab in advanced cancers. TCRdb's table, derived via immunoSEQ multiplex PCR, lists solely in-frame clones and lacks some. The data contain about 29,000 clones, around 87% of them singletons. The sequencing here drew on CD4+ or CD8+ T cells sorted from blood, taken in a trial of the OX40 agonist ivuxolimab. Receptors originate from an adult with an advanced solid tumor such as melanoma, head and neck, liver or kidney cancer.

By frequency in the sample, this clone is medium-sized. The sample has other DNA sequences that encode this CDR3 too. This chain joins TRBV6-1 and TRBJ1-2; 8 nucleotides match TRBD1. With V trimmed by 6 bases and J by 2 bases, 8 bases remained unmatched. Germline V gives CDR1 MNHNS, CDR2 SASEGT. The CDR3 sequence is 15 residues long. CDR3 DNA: TGTGCCAGCAGGGTCGGACAGGGACCCAACTATGGCTACACCTTC. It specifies CASRVGQGPNYGYTF.

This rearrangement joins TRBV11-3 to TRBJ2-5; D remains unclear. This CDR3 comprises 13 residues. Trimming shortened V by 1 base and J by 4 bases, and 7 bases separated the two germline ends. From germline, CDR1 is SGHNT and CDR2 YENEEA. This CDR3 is CASSLGPLETQYF. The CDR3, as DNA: TGTGCCAGCAGCTTAGGCCCGTTAGAGACCCAGTACTTC.

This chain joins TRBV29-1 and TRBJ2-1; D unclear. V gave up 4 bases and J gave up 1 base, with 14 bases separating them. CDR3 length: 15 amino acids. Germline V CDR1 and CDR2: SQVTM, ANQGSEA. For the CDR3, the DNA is TGCAGCGTTGGGAACTCCATCCTTTCCTACAATGAGCAGTTCTTC. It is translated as CSVGNSILSYNEQFF.

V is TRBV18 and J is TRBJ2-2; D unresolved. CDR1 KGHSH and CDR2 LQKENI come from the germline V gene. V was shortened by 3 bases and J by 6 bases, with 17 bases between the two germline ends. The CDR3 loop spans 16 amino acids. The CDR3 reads CASSPDTIVVAGELFF. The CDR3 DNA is TGTGCCAGCTCACCCGACACAATCGTTGTCGCCGGGGAGCTGTTTTTT.

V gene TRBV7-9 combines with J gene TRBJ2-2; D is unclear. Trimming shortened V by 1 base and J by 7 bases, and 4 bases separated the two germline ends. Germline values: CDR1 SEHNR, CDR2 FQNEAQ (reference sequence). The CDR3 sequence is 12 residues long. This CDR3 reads CASSLGVGELFF. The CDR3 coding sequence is TGTGCCAGCAGCTTAGGCGTCGGGGAGCTGTTTTTT.

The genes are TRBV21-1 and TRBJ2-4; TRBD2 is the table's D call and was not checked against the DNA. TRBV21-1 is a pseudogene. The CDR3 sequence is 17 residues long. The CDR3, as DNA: TGTGCCAGCATAGGTCTAGCGGGCGGGGAGGACAAAAACATTCAGTACTTC. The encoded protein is CASIGLAGGEDKNIQYF.

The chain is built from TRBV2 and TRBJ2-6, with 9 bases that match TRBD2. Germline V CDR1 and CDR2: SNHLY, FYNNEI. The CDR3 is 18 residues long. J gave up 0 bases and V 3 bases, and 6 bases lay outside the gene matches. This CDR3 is CASSEISGGSSGANVLTF. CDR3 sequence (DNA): TGTGCCAGCAGTGAGATTAGCGGGGGTTCCTCTGGGGCCAACGTCCTGACTTTC.

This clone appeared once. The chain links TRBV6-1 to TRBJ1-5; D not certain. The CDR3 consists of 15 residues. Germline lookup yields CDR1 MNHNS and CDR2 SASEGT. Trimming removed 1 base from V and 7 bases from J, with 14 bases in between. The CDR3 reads CASSEVWSAPQPQHF. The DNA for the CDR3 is TGTGCCAGCAGTGAAGTCTGGTCGGCACCCCAGCCCCAGCATTTT.

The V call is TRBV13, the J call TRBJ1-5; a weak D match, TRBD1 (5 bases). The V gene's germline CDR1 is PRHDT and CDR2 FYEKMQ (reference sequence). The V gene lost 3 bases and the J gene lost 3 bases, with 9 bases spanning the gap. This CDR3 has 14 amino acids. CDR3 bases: TGTGCCAGCAGCTTGGGACGGAACAATCAGCCCCAGCATTTT. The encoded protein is CASSLGRNNQPQHF.

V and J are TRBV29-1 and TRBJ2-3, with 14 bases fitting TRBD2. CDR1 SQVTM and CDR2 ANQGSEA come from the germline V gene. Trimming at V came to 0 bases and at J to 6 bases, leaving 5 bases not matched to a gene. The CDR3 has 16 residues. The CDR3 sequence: CSVEDRLAGGWDTQYF. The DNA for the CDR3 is TGCAGCGTTGAAGATAGACTAGCGGGGGGGTGGGATACGCAGTATTTT.

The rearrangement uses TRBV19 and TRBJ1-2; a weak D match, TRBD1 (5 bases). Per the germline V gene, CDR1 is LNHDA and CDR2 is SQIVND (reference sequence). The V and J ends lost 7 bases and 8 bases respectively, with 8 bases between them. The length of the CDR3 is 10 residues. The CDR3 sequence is CASTTVGYTF. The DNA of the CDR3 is TGTGCCAGTACGACAGTCGGCTACACCTTC.